One sample yielded the 24 T cell receptor beta chains listed below, sequenced in a study of T cells after posttransplantation cyclophosphamide. This table comes from immunoSEQ multiplex PCR, and its TCRdb copy is limited to in-frame clones, with some not included. The sample shows 66,000 or so clones, 93% of them seen only once. Sample: PBMCs. The receptors were gathered from a woman aged 30 to 39 in good health and a related stem cell transplant donor.

V usage is TRBV19 and J usage is TRBJ2-3; D is unclear. The germline V gene encodes CDR1 LNHDA and CDR2 SQIVND (reference sequence). There are 14 residues in the CDR3. V lost 2 bases and J 1 base, leaving 7 bases between the germline ends. This CDR3 is CASSIKLGTDTQYF. CDR3 DNA sequence: TGTGCCAGTAGTATAAAGCTTGGCACAGATACGCAGTATTTT.

The V and J genes are TRBV11-1 and TRBJ2-2; D may be TRBD2 (5 bases). CDR3 length equals 14 residues. Trimming cost V 5 bases and J 7 bases, with 14 bases left between them. From germline, CDR1 is SGHAT and CDR2 FQDESV (reference sequence). The CDR3 loop reads CASSRDWRNGELFF. CDR3 nucleotides: TGTGCCAGCAGCCGTGATTGGAGGAACGGGGAGCTGTTTTTT.

CDR3 DNA sequence: TGTGCCAGCAGCCAAGACCCAGGGGAGGTGGAGACCCAGTACTTC. Residues: CASSQDPGEVETQYF. V gene TRBV4-2 combines with J gene TRBJ2-5; D is tentatively TRBD1 or TRBD2 (6 bases each). Germline V CDR1 and CDR2: LGHNA, YNFKEQ. Deletions cut 0 bases from V and 5 bases from J, with 13 bases between. The CDR3 consists of 15 residues.

This chain uses TRBV5-1 with TRBJ2-6; 14 bases fit TRBD2. The CDR3 runs 21 residues. From germline, CDR1 is SGHRS and CDR2 YFSETQ. Germline trimming cut 5 bases from V and 0 bases from J; bases unmatched to any gene: 13. The CDR3 loop is CASRRRTSGGNQDSGANVLTF. As DNA, the CDR3 is TGCGCCAGCAGACGCAGGACTAGCGGGGGGAACCAAGACTCTGGGGCCAACGTCCTGACTTTC. The complete variable domain, with remaining parts taken from reference TRBV5-1 and TRBJ2-6, reads KAGVTQTPRYLIKTRGQQVTLSCSPISGHRSVSWYQQTPGQGLQFLFEYFSETQRNKGNFPGRFSGRQFSNSRSEMNVSTLELGDSALYLCASRRRTSGGNQDSGANVLTFGAGSRLTVL.

The genes are TRBV6-1 and TRBJ2-6; 7 nucleotides agree with TRBD2. Losses at the gene ends were 4 bases for V and 2 bases for J; bases not matched to a gene: 8. CDR1 MNHNS and CDR2 SASEGT come from the germline V gene. The CDR3 runs to 17 residues. The DNA for the CDR3 is TGTGCCAGCAGTGCCGGGACTACCTTAGCTGGGGCCAACGTCCTGACTTTC. This translates into CASSAGTTLAGANVLTF.

The rearrangement joins TRBV5-1 to TRBJ1-1, with no clear D. The CDR3 has 13 amino acids. Germline values: CDR1 SGHRS, CDR2 YFSETQ. The V gene lost 0 bases and the J gene lost 3 bases, with 6 bases spanning the gap. The CDR3: CASSLEPDTEAFF. As DNA, the CDR3 is TGCGCCAGCAGCTTGGAGCCGGACACTGAAGCTTTCTTT.

The chain joins TRBV10-3 to TRBJ2-5; maybe TRBD1 (6 bases). The germline V gene encodes CDR1 ENHRY and CDR2 SYGVKD. Trimming removed 6 bases at V and 4 bases at J, with 15 bases between. The CDR3 totals 14 residues. As DNA, the CDR3 is TGTGCCATCAGCGCAGGGGAAAGGGGAGAGACCCAGTACTTC. Protein: CAISAGERGETQYF.

The chain uses TRBV6-1 and TRBJ1-4; the D is unclear. Germline V lookup: CDR1 MNHNS, CDR2 SASEGT. This CDR3 comprises 14 residues. V dropped 2 bases and J dropped 5 bases, with 9 bases sitting between them. The CDR3 region is CASSELGGNEKLFF. As DNA, the CDR3 is TGTGCCAGCAGTGAATTAGGAGGGAATGAAAAACTGTTTTTT.

V and J are TRBV4-3 and TRBJ1-3, with D perhaps matching TRBD1 (5 bases). Deletions cut 0 bases from V and 1 base from J, with 10 bases between. The CDR3 is 16 residues long. Germline-derived CDR1 and CDR2 are LGHNA and YSLEER. CDR3 in DNA: TGCGCCAGCAGCCAAGATTACGGGACGTCTGGAAACACCATATATTTT. The encoded protein is CASSQDYGTSGNTIYF.

This chain uses TRBV18 with TRBJ2-5; maybe TRBD2 (5 bases). V lost 3 bases to trimming and J lost 5 bases, with 13 bases between them. Germline values: CDR1 KGHSH, CDR2 LQKENI. The CDR3 is made up of 14 amino acids. The CDR3 region has the DNA TGTGCCAGCTCACCGGTACGGGGTCGGGAGACCCAGTACTTC. This sequence encodes CASSPVRGRETQYF.

J is TRBJ1-4 and V is TRBV4-1; 7 nucleotides align to TRBD1. The germline V gene has CDR1 MGHRA and CDR2 YSYEKL. V shed 4 bases, J shed 7 bases, and the junction held 12 bases outside the gene matches. The CDR3 runs to 16 residues. As DNA, the CDR3 is TGCGCCAGCAGCCCAACTCGACAGGGAGGAGGTGAAAAACTGTTTTTT. The encoded protein is CASSPTRQGGGEKLFF.

The chain couples TRBV11-3 to TRBJ2-1; 11 bases align to TRBD2. Per the germline V gene, CDR1 is SGHNT and CDR2 is YENEEA. Trimming cost V 5 bases and J 9 bases; bases outside gene matches: 9. The CDR3 totals 15 residues. The CDR3, as DNA: TGTGCCAGCAGCCAGAGTAGCGGGGGGGCAAGTGAGCAGTTCTTC. Protein sequence: CASSQSSGGASEQFF. The entire variable domain, with the rest obtained from reference TRBV11-3 and TRBJ2-1, is as follows: EAGVVQSPRYKIIEKKQPVAFWCNPISGHNTLYWYLQNLGQGPELLIRYENEEAVDDSQLPKDRFSAERLKGVDSTLKIQPAELGDSAVYLCASSQSSGGASEQFFGPGTRLTVL.

This clone was observed a few times. V and J are TRBV7-8 and TRBJ2-3, with 7 positions matching TRBD2. CDR3 length: 17 residues. Unmatched junction bases numbered 9, after V lost 1 base and J lost 2 bases. CDR1 and CDR2 (germline): SGHVS, FQNEAQ. The chain's CDR3 is CASSLERSLADTDTQYF. CDR3 bases: TGTGCCAGCAGCTTAGAAAGGTCCCTAGCGGACACAGATACGCAGTATTTT.

This sequence joins TRBV5-1 and TRBJ2-2; 8 nucleotides agree with TRBD2. With 2 bases clipped from V and 1 base from J, the junction kept 4 bases outside the gene matches. In germline, CDR1 is SGHRS, CDR2 YFSETQ. The CDR3 contains 16 residues. CDR3: CASSFSRGGNTGELFF. In DNA form, the CDR3 reads TGCGCCAGCAGCTTTTCCCGGGGGGGGAACACCGGGGAGCTGTTTTTT.

The V and J genes are TRBV4-3 and TRBJ1-2; a weak D match, TRBD1 (5 bases). The CDR3 covers 16 residues. The V end was cut by 2 bases, the J end by 0 bases, with 13 bases between. Germline lookup yields CDR1 LGHNA and CDR2 YSLEER. In nucleotides, the CDR3 is TGCGCCAGCAGCCAATACGGGGCAGCCACTAACTATGGCTACACCTTC. This encodes CASSQYGAATNYGYTF.

This chain uses TRBV2 with TRBJ2-1; TRBD2 is a possible D gene (6 bases). Germline V gives CDR1 SNHLY, CDR2 FYNNEI. The CDR3 is 14 residues long. V lost 7 bases and J lost 5, with 15 bases in between. The CDR3 spells CASTPGRYNNEQFF. For the CDR3, the DNA is TGTGCCAGCACCCCGGGGAGGTACAACAATGAGCAGTTCTTC.

This chain joins TRBV4-3 and TRBJ2-7, with a possible D match to TRBD2 (7 bases). Germline lookup yields CDR1 LGHNA and CDR2 YSLEER. V gave up 0 bases and J gave up 4 bases, with 13 bases separating them. CDR3 length: 15 residues. The CDR3 here is CASSQDLGGGYEQYF. CDR3 DNA sequence: TGCGCCAGCAGCCAAGATTTAGGGGGGGGGTACGAGCAGTACTTC.

This sequence joins TRBV21-1 and TRBJ2-3; the table's D call of TRBD1 was not tested on the DNA. TRBV21-1 is annotated as a pseudogene. The CDR3 has 15 residues. The CDR3 coding sequence is TGTGCCAGCAGCAAAGCACACAGGGGTACAGATACGCAGTATTTT. It is translated as CASSKAHRGTDTQYF.

The chain joins TRBV28 to TRBJ2-5, with 7 bases lining up with TRBD2. The CDR3 loop spans 15 amino acids. J lost 11 bases, V lost 6 bases, and 18 bases had no gene match. Germline loops: CDR1 MDHEN, CDR2 SYDVKM. The CDR3 DNA reads TGTGCCAGCAGAAGTCTTTTGTGGCGGGGGACTGAGCAGTACTTC. Protein: CASRSLLWRGTEQYF. Variable domain in full (rest from reference TRBV28 and TRBJ2-5): DVKVTQSSRYLVKRTGEKVFLECVQDMDHENMFWYRQDPGLGLRLIYFSYDVKMKEKGDIPEGYSVSREKKERFSLILESASTNQTSMYLCASRSLLWRGTEQYFGPGTRLLVL.

The gene calls are TRBV7-2 and TRBJ1-2; TRBD1 matches at 7 bases. The CDR3 spans 14 residues. Per germline, CDR1 SGHTA and CDR2 FQGNSA. Trimming at V came to 1 base and at J to 6 bases, leaving 5 bases not matched to a gene. CDR3 coding DNA: TGTGCCAGCAGCTTAGTCGACACAGGGGATGGCTACACCTTC. It translates to CASSLVDTGDGYTF.

The J gene is TRBJ1-1, the V gene TRBV19; D gene uncertain. This CDR3 is 11 amino acids long. Germline loops: CDR1 LNHDA, CDR2 SQIVND (reference sequence). The germline V and J ends were trimmed by 7 bases and 10 bases, with 13 bases remaining between them. CDR3 in DNA: TGTGCCAGTAACTTCGCGGGAGGAGCTTTCTTT. Protein product: CASNFAGGAFF.

This chain links TRBV11-2 with TRBJ2-7; the D gene could be TRBD1 or TRBD2 (6 bases each). The germline V gene encodes CDR1 SGHAT and CDR2 FQNNGV. The CDR3 has 14 residues. Trimming left V 3 bases short and J 2 bases short, with 11 bases between. CDR3 region: CASSLDRGPYEQYF. The CDR3 DNA reads TGTGCCAGCAGCTTGGACCGGGGGCCCTACGAGCAGTACTTC.

The sample holds one count of this clone. The chain recombines TRBV12-5 with TRBJ2-3, with D maybe TRBD2 (5 bases). The CDR3 spans 17 residues. V was clipped by 1 base and J by 3 bases, with 17 bases between them. Germline values: CDR1 LGHNT, CDR2 FRNRAP. The CDR3 DNA sequence: TGTGCTAGTGGTTTGGGGACGGCCCATCCGGGGACAGATACGCAGTATTTT. It codes for CASGLGTAHPGTDTQYF. Supplemented by reference TRBV12-5 and TRBJ2-3, the full variable domain reads DARVTQTPRHKVTEMGQEVTMRCQPILGHNTVFWYRQTMMQGLELLAYFRNRAPLDDSGMPKDRFSAEMPDATLATLKIQPSEPRDSAVYFCASGLGTAHPGTDTQYFGPGTRLTVL.

J is TRBJ2-5 and V is TRBV25-1; 10 nucleotides line up with TRBD2. From germline, CDR1 is MGHDK and CDR2 SYGVNS. With 2 bases clipped from V and 2 bases from J, the junction kept 2 bases outside the gene matches. CDR3 length: 15 residues. In DNA, the CDR3 is TGTGCCAGCAGTGAAGGTAGCGGGGGGCAAGAGACCCAGTACTTC. Its translation is CASSEGSGGQETQYF.